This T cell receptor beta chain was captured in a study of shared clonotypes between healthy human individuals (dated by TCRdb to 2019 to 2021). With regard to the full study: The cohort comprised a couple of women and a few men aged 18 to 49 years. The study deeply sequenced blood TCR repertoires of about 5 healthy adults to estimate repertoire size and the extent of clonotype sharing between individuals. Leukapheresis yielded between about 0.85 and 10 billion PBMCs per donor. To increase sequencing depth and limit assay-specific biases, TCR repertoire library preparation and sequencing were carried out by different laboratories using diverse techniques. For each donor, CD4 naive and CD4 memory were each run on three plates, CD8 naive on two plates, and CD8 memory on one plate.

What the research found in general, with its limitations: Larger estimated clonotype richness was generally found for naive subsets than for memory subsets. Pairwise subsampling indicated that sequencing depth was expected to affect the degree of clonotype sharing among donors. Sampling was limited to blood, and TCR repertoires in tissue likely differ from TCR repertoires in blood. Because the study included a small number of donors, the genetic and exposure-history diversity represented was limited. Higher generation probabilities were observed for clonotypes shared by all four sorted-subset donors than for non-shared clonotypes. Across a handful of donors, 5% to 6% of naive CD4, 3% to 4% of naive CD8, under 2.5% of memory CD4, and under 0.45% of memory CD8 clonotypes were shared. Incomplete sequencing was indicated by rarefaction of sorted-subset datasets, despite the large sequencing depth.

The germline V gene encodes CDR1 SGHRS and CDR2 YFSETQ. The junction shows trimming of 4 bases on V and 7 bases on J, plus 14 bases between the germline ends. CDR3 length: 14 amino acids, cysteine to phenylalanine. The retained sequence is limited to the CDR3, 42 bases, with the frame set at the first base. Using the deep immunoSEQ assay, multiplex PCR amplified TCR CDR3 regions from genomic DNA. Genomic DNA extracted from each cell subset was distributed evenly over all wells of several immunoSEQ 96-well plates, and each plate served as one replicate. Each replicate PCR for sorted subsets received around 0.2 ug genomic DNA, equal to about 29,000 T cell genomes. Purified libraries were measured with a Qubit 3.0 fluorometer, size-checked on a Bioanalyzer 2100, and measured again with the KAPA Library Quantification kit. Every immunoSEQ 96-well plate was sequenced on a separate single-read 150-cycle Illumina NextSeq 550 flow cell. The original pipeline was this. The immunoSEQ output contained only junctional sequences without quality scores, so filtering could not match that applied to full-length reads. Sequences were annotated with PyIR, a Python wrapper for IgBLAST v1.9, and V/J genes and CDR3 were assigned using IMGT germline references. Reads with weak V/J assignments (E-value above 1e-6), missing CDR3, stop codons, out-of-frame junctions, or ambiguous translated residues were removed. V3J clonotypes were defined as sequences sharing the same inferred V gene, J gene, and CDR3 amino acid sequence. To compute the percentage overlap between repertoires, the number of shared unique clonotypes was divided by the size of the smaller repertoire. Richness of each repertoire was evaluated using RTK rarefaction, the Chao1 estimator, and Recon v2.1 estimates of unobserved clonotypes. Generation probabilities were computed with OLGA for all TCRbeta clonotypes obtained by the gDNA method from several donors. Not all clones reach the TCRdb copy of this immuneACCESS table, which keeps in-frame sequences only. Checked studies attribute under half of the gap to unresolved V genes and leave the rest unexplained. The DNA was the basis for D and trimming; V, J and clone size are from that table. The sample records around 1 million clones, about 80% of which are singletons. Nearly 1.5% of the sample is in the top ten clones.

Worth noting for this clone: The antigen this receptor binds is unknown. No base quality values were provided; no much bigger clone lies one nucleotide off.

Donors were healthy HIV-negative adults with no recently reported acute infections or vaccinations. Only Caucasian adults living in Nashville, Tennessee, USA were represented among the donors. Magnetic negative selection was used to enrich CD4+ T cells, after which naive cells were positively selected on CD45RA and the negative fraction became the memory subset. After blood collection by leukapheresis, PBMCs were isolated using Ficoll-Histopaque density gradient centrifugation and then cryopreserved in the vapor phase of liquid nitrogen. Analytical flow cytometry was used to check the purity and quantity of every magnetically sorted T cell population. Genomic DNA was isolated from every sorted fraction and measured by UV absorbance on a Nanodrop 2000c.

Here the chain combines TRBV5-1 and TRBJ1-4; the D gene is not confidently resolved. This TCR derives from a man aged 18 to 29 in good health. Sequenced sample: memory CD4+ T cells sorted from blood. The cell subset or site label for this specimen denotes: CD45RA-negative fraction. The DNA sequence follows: TGCGCCAGCAGCGGCGAGGGTAGGATTGAAAAACTGTTTTTT. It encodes CASSGEGRIEKLFF.